This passage covers 20 T cell receptor beta chains from one sample sequenced in a study of blood T cell repertoires in COVID-19 (dated by TCRdb to about 2020). Library creation used the immunoSEQ multiplex PCR assay. TCRdb took this table from immuneACCESS and kept in-frame rearrangements with V and J called. Such tables lack part of the clones; where checked against another copy, unresolved V genes explain under half of the gap, and the rest is unexplained. This sample is represented by about 220,000 clones; almost 90% of them were singletons. About 15% of the sample is taken by the ten largest. The sequencing input was PBMCs or T cells enriched from blood (not recorded which). These TCRs come from a woman in her forties or fifties with acute COVID-19.

The chain is built from TRBV5-3 and TRBJ1-1; TRBD1 aligns across 7 bases. TRBV5-3 is classed as an ORF, of uncertain function. The J segment lost 3 bases and the V segment lost 2 bases, leaving 10 bases of the junction unmatched. The CDR3 is 16 amino acids. Here the CDR3 DNA reads TGTGCCAGAAGCTTAGCACCCGACAGGGCCGACACTGAAGCTTTCTTT. This codes for CARSLAPDRADTEAFF.

V gene TRBV4-1 combines with J gene TRBJ2-1; 8 bases map to TRBD2. Germline CDR1 and CDR2: MGHRA and YSYEKL. J lost 5 bases, V lost 0 bases, and 18 bases had no gene match. This CDR3 contains 20 residues. Here the CDR3 reads CASSQDLPHGGRGADNEQFF. For the CDR3, the DNA is TGCGCCAGCAGCCAAGATTTGCCCCACGGCGGGCGGGGGGCCGACAATGAGCAGTTCTTC.

This rearrangement joins TRBV19 to TRBJ1-1, with 8 bases aligning to TRBD1. This CDR3 has 15 amino acids. J lost 1 base, V lost 5 bases, and 6 bases had no gene match. The germline CDR1 and CDR2 sequences are LNHDA and SQIVND (reference sequence). CDR3 protein: CASSPIGTGNTEAFF. The CDR3 DNA follows: TGTGCCAGTAGTCCCATAGGGACAGGGAACACTGAAGCTTTCTTT.

This clone was recorded only once. The chain couples TRBV5-6 to TRBJ2-1, with D perhaps TRBD2 (5 bases). Germline values: CDR1 SGHDT, CDR2 YYEEEE. This CDR3 has 15 amino acids. Trimming took 4 bases from V and 0 from J, leaving 11 bases between them. The CDR3 is CASSPSSHSYNEQFF. Written as DNA, the CDR3 is TGTGCCAGCAGCCCGTCTAGCCACTCCTACAATGAGCAGTTCTTC. Full variable domain (missing parts from reference TRBV5-6 and TRBJ2-1): DAGVTQSPTHLIKTRGQQVTLRCSPKSGHDTVSWYQQALGQGPQFIFQYYEEEERQRGNFPDRFSGHQFPNYSSELNVNALLLGDSALYLCASSPSSHSYNEQFFGPGTRLTVL.

The chain carries TRBV19 and TRBJ2-1; 7 positions match TRBD1. CDR3 size: 13 residues. With 6 bases clipped from V and 10 bases from J, the junction kept 9 bases outside the gene matches. Germline V gives CDR1 LNHDA, CDR2 SQIVND (reference sequence). CDR3 in DNA: TGTGCCAGTAGCATCGGTACAGGGGTGGAGCAGTTCTTC. This translates into CASSIGTGVEQFF.

The chain recombines TRBV28 with TRBJ1-5, with no clear D. Germline loops: CDR1 MDHEN, CDR2 SYDVKM. V lost 11 bases to trimming and J lost 2 bases, with 16 bases between them. This CDR3 has 14 residues. The CDR3 reads CAVTGVNGNQPQHF. The CDR3 DNA reads as TGTGCCGTCACCGGGGTTAATGGCAATCAGCCCCAGCATTTT. Looking up the rest from reference TRBV28 and TRBJ1-5 gives the full variable domain: DVKVTQSSRYLVKRTGEKVFLECVQDMDHENMFWYRQDPGLGLRLIYFSYDVKMKEKGDIPEGYSVSREKKERFSLILESASTNQTSMYLCAVTGVNGNQPQHFGDGTRLSIL.

The J gene is TRBJ2-3, the V gene TRBV9; 10 bases match TRBD2. J gave up 3 bases and V 3 bases, and 4 bases lay outside the gene matches. The CDR3 spans 15 residues. Germline CDR1 is SGDLS and CDR2 is YYNGEE. The CDR3 protein is CASSESGRGTDTQYF. CDR3 DNA: TGTGCCAGCAGCGAGAGCGGGAGGGGGACAGATACGCAGTATTTT. Looking up the rest from reference TRBV9 and TRBJ2-3 gives the full variable domain: DSGVTQTPKHLITATGQRVTLRCSPRSGDLSVYWYQQSLDQGLQFLIQYYNGEERAKGNILERFSAQQFPDLHSELNLSSLELGDSALYFCASSESGRGTDTQYFGPGTRLTVL.

Points on this clone: The junction differs from germline at one of its ends, possibly a read error. The chain combines TRBV3-1 (or the pseudogene TRBV3-2) with TRBJ2-1, with TRBD2 matching over 7 bases. This CDR3 is 13 amino acids long. The germline gives CDR1 LGHDT, CDR2 YNNKEL (reference sequence). CDR3 coding DNA: TGTGCCAGCAGCCAAGAAGGACTAGAGGATACGGTCTTC. Residues: CASSQEGLEDTVF.

The chain has TRBV3-1 (or the pseudogene TRBV3-2) and TRBJ1-1; D not certain. CDR3 length: 14 amino acids. Germline loops: CDR1 LGHDT, CDR2 YNNKEL (reference sequence). V was clipped by 1 base and J by 5 bases, with 11 bases between them. In DNA, the CDR3 is TGTGCCAGCAGCCAAGCTAAGGGAGGGACTGAAGCTTTCTTT. Its protein is CASSQAKGGTEAFF.

The chain combines TRBV27 with TRBJ2-1; 13 bases fit TRBD2. The J segment lost 9 bases and the V segment lost 0 bases, leaving 2 bases of the junction unmatched. This CDR3 contains 15 residues. Germline CDR1 MNHEY, CDR2 SMNVEV (reference sequence). The CDR3 reads CASSLSGTSGVEQFF. The CDR3 DNA reads as TGTGCCAGCAGTTTATCCGGGACTAGCGGGGTTGAGCAGTTCTTC.

The genes are TRBV29-1 and TRBJ1-2; 9 positions agree with TRBD1. The CDR3 runs to 15 residues. The germline gives CDR1 SQVTM, CDR2 ANQGSEA. The V gene end was trimmed by 4 bases and the J gene end by 2 bases; junction bases not matched to a gene: 8. The CDR3 DNA follows: TGCAGCGTTGGTAGCGGGACAGGGACGAACTATGGCTACACCTTC. Protein product: CSVGSGTGTNYGYTF.

This chain connects TRBV28 to TRBJ2-7; 7 bases agree with TRBD1. The trim removed 6 bases at V and 0 bases at J, leaving 11 bases unmatched. CDR1 MDHEN and CDR2 SYDVKM come from the germline V gene. This CDR3 is 16 amino acids long. The CDR3 DNA is TGTGCCAGCAGCCAACCAGGACAGGTCAGCTCCTACGAGCAGTACTTC. Protein sequence: CASSQPGQVSSYEQYF.

This clone was found once. The CDR3 DNA reads TGTGCCAGCAGCCAAGACAGATACTCCTACGAGCAGTACTTC. Its translation is CASSQDRYSYEQYF. The chain employs TRBV3-1 (or the pseudogene TRBV3-2) and TRBJ2-7; D gene ambiguous. Trimming took 0 bases from V and 0 from J, leaving 6 bases between them. Germline loops: CDR1 LGHDT, CDR2 YNNKEL (reference sequence). The CDR3 has 14 amino acids.

The rearrangement uses TRBV7-2 and TRBJ2-4; 12 nucleotides agree with TRBD1. Trimming removed 4 bases from V and 8 bases from J; junction bases left unmatched: 9. This CDR3 spans 16 amino acids. The germline gives CDR1 SGHTA, CDR2 FQGNSA. The CDR3 spells CASSSPLGQGADIQYF. The CDR3 region has the DNA TGTGCCAGCAGCTCTCCGTTGGGACAGGGGGCCGACATTCAGTACTTC.

This clone was seen only once. J is TRBJ2-5 and V is TRBV19; 8 positions agree with TRBD1. Trimming cost V 3 bases and J 5 bases; bases outside gene matches: 8. The CDR3 contains 15 residues. Germline CDR1 reads LNHDA; CDR2 reads SQIVND (reference sequence). The CDR3 DNA reads as TGTGCCAGTAGTATTTGGACAGGGAATAAGGAGACCCAGTACTTC. This translates into CASSIWTGNKETQYF.

The V and J genes are TRBV5-4 and TRBJ2-1; TRBD2 might be the D (5 bases). The length of the CDR3 is 16 residues. CDR1 and CDR2 from the germline V gene are SGHNT and YYREEE (reference sequence). V lost 1 base and J lost 4, with 15 bases in between. The CDR3 DNA is TGTGCCAGCAGCTTGTCCGGCCAGCGGAATTACAATGAGCAGTTCTTC. Translation gives CASSLSGQRNYNEQFF.

This rearrangement joins TRBV28 to TRBJ1-5; D unresolved. There are 11 residues in the CDR3. Trimming shortened V by 4 bases and J by 5 bases, and 3 bases separated the two germline ends. Germline V lookup: CDR1 MDHEN, CDR2 SYDVKM. Here the CDR3 DNA reads TGTGCCAGCAGTTCCGATCAGCCCCAGCATTTT. This encodes CASSSDQPQHF.

This chain uses TRBV6-2 or TRBV6-3 with TRBJ1-1; possible D gene TRBD1, 6 bases. V was trimmed by 5 bases and J by 5 bases, leaving 15 bases between them. In germline, CDR1 is MNHEY, CDR2 SVGEGT. The length of the CDR3 is 14 residues. Here the CDR3 DNA reads TGTGCCAGCAGTAACAGGGTAGGGGTGACTGAAGCTTTCTTT. Its protein product is CASSNRVGVTEAFF.

The chain is built from TRBV20-1 and TRBJ2-2; 11 bases agree with TRBD2. CDR3 length: 16 amino acids. Germline loops: CDR1 DFQATT, CDR2 SNEGSKA (reference sequence). Unmatched junction bases numbered 10, after V lost 3 bases and J lost 7 bases. For the CDR3, the DNA is TGCAGTGCTAGTCTCCCAACTAGCGGGAGTATCGGGGAGCTGTTTTTT. It specifies CSASLPTSGSIGELFF.

This chain connects TRBV18 to TRBJ1-3; D gene ambiguous. The germline V and J ends were trimmed by 2 bases and 2 bases, with 7 bases remaining between them. CDR1 is KGHSH and CDR2 is LQKENI in the germline V gene. The length of the CDR3 is 14 residues. CDR3 nucleotide sequence: TGTGCCAGCTCACCAGCGGCTACTGGAAACACCATATATTTT. Amino acids: CASSPAATGNTIYF.